These 20 T cell receptor beta chains were sequenced from one sample in a study of blood T cell repertoires in COVID-19. Only in-frame clones appear in the TCRdb table, and some are missing; sequencing was by immunoSEQ multiplex PCR. The table records tens of thousands of clones, around four fifths of them present only once. Sequencing was performed on peripheral blood. These TCRs come from a man in his fifties with active COVID-19.

This sequence joins TRBV5-1 and TRBJ2-7; TRBD1 matches at 7 bases. The V gene's germline CDR1 is SGHRS and CDR2 YFSETQ. The CDR3 has 14 residues. With V trimmed by 4 bases and J by 4 bases, 8 bases remained unmatched. The CDR3 nucleotides are TGCGCCAGCAGCACCGGACAGGTTCCGTACGAGCAGTACTTC. Its translation: CASSTGQVPYEQYF.

This clone appeared a few times. The rearrangement links TRBV30 to TRBJ2-1, with 8 bases that match TRBD1. J gave up 5 bases and V 3 bases, and 12 bases lay outside the gene matches. The CDR3 has 16 residues. The germline V gene encodes CDR1 GTSNPN and CDR2 SVGIG (reference sequence). The CDR3 coding sequence is TGTGCCTGGAGCCCAGGCGGCAGGGGGCGCGACAATGAGCAGTTCTTC. This gives the protein CAWSPGGRGRDNEQFF.

The J gene is TRBJ2-7, the V gene TRBV7-9; D remains ambiguous. The CDR3 has 18 amino acids. From germline, CDR1 is SEHNR and CDR2 FQNEAQ (reference sequence). V lost 5 bases, J lost 2 bases, and 25 bases lay in between. The DNA of the CDR3 is TGTGCCAGCAGCCCCTCGCCCGTCCAGGCCCTACCCGCCTACGAGCAGTACTTC. It is translated as CASSPSPVQALPAYEQYF.

V is TRBV18 and J is TRBJ1-4; 7 bases agree with TRBD1. Germline V gene lookup returns CDR1 KGHSH and CDR2 LQKENI. Trimming at V came to 1 base and at J to 1 base, leaving 0 bases not matched to a gene. The CDR3 is made up of 15 amino acids. The CDR3 here is CASSPRTGTNEKLFF. In DNA, the CDR3 is TGTGCCAGCTCACCACGGACAGGAACTAATGAAAAACTGTTTTTT. The full variable domain, its missing parts supplied by reference TRBV18 and TRBJ1-4, is NAGVMQNPRHLVRRRGQEARLRCSPMKGHSHVYWYRQLPEEGLKFMVYLQKENIIDESGMPKERFSAEFPKEGPSILRIQQVVRGDSAAYFCASSPRTGTNEKLFFGSGTQLSVL.

The chain is built from TRBV5-1 and TRBJ2-1, with TRBD2 as a possible D gene (6 bases). CDR1 and CDR2 from the germline V gene are SGHRS and YFSETQ. V lost 5 bases, J lost 4 bases, and 10 bases lay in between. The CDR3 runs to 13 residues. This CDR3 reads CASRVGTYNEQFF. The CDR3 DNA reads TGCGCCAGCAGGGTTGGGACTTACAATGAGCAGTTCTTC.

The rearrangement uses TRBV7-9 and TRBJ2-5, with TRBD2 matching 8 bases. V trimming: 5 bases; J trimming: 5 bases; junction bases outside the gene matches: 10. CDR1 is SEHNR, CDR2 FQNEAQ, per germline (reference sequence). The CDR3 contains 15 residues. The CDR3 protein is CASSGAGLVAETQYF. For the CDR3, the DNA is TGTGCCAGCAGCGGAGCGGGACTAGTGGCTGAGACCCAGTACTTC.

The rearrangement links TRBV19 to TRBJ1-5; D is undetermined. CDR1 and CDR2 (germline): LNHDA, SQIVND (reference sequence). CDR3 length: 14 residues. V was trimmed by 9 bases and J by 3 bases, leaving 15 bases between them. The CDR3 DNA reads TGTGCCAGCGAGGGTGGAGCAGTCAATCAGCCCCAGCATTTT. This gives the protein CASEGGAVNQPQHF.

The chain couples TRBV6-5 to TRBJ2-7; 8 bases line up with TRBD1. V lost 6 bases and J lost 4; bases outside the gene matches: 5. Looked up from germline, CDR1 is MNHEY and CDR2 is SVGAGI. The CDR3 extends over 13 amino acids. The CDR3 is CASSRDRFYEQYF. CDR3 in DNA: TGTGCCAGCAGCCGGGACAGGTTTTACGAGCAGTACTTC.

The chain recombines TRBV9 with TRBJ2-7, with 7 bases lining up with TRBD1. CDR1 and CDR2 (germline): SGDLS, YYNGEE. The V gene end was trimmed by 3 bases and the J gene end by 2 bases; junction bases not matched to a gene: 5. The CDR3 loop spans 14 amino acids. The CDR3 spells CASSAHDRAYEQYF. CDR3 DNA: TGTGCCAGCAGCGCCCACGACAGGGCCTACGAGCAGTACTTC.

The chain couples TRBV6-6 to TRBJ2-2, with 10 bases matching TRBD2. Germline V CDR1 and CDR2: MNHNY, SVGAGI (reference sequence). Trimming removed 6 bases from V and 2 bases from J; junction bases left unmatched: 3. CDR3 length: 15 residues. Written as DNA, the CDR3 is TGTGCCAGCAGGAGGACTAGCGGTAACACCGGGGAGCTGTTTTTT. This codes for CASRRTSGNTGELFF.

This clone was picked up one time. This chain connects TRBV11-2 to TRBJ2-1, with 10 bases that match TRBD2. The V and J ends lost 5 bases and 4 bases, in that order; junction bases with no gene match: 8. The CDR3 loop spans 16 amino acids. From germline, CDR1 is SGHAT and CDR2 FQNNGV. The CDR3 DNA is TGTGCCAGCAGCCCCTGGACTAGCGGCACGTACAATGAGCAGTTCTTC. Translated, it gives CASSPWTSGTYNEQFF.

The rearrangement uses TRBV5-4 and TRBJ1-1, with D possibly matching TRBD1 (6 bases). Per germline, CDR1 SGHNT and CDR2 YYREEE (reference sequence). The CDR3 has 14 residues. V was trimmed by 0 bases and J by 3 bases, leaving 9 bases between them. The CDR3 nucleotides read TGTGCCAGCAGCTTGGCAGGGGCGTACACTGAAGCTTTCTTT. Protein product: CASSLAGAYTEAFF.

The J gene is TRBJ2-5, the V gene TRBV9, with D maybe TRBD2 (6 bases). Germline CDR1 and CDR2: SGDLS and YYNGEE. The length of the CDR3 is 16 residues. V was pared by 3 bases and J by 5 bases, with 20 bases between. The CDR3 sequence is CASSEYGTEGLETQYF. The CDR3 nucleotides read TGTGCCAGCAGCGAGTATGGGACGGAGGGCCTCGAGACCCAGTACTTC.

This chain connects TRBV28 to TRBJ2-3; D is unresolved. Trimming cost V 7 bases and J 2 bases, with 7 bases left between them. This CDR3 contains 12 residues. CDR1 and CDR2 from the germline V gene are MDHEN and SYDVKM. The CDR3 spells CASNTNTDTQYF. In DNA, the CDR3 is TGTGCCAGCAACACAAACACAGATACGCAGTATTTT.

This clone was detected only a few times. V and J are TRBV10-2 and TRBJ2-5, with 14 bases aligning to TRBD2. V lost 4 bases to trimming and J lost 5 bases; unmatched junction nucleotides: 3. Looked up from germline, CDR1 is WSHSY and CDR2 is SAAADI. The CDR3 has 15 amino acids. CDR3 in DNA: TGCGCCAGCAGTGGACTAGCGGGAGGGCCGGAGACCCAGTACTTC. Amino acids: CASSGLAGGPETQYF.

V gene TRBV6-2 or TRBV6-3 combines with J gene TRBJ2-1, with TRBD2 as a possible D gene (7 bases). CDR3 length: 15 residues. The germline V gene encodes CDR1 MNHEY and CDR2 SVGEGT. V was trimmed by 0 bases and J by 4 bases, leaving 10 bases between them. CDR3 protein: CASSYSGGDYNEQFF. The DNA for the CDR3 is TGTGCCAGCAGTTACTCAGGGGGGGATTACAATGAGCAGTTCTTC.

J is TRBJ2-3 and V is TRBV5-1; D unclear. The CDR3 extends over 15 amino acids. V was pared by 6 bases and J by 1 base, with 15 bases between. The germline V gene encodes CDR1 SGHRS and CDR2 YFSETQ. CDR3 sequence (DNA): TGCGCCAGCACCTGGCTAGTGCCTGGCACAGATACGCAGTATTTT. Its translation: CASTWLVPGTDTQYF.

This clone was observed a few times. The V and J genes are TRBV15 and TRBJ2-2; TRBD1 might be the D (5 bases). CDR3 length equals 15 residues. Germline CDR1 is LNHNV and CDR2 is YYDKDF (reference sequence). Trimming took off 0 bases at V and 4 bases at J, with 9 bases between the two ends. This CDR3 reads CATSREATATGELFF. The CDR3, as DNA: TGTGCCACCAGCAGAGAGGCGACAGCCACCGGGGAGCTGTTTTTT.

The chain links TRBV29-1 to TRBJ1-1, with D unclear. Trimming shortened V by 5 bases and J by 1 base, and 11 bases separated the two germline ends. CDR3 length: 13 residues. Germline CDR1 reads SQVTM; CDR2 reads ANQGSEA. This chain's CDR3 is CSVCRRPNTEAFF. CDR3 sequence (DNA): TGCAGCGTTTGCAGGCGACCGAACACTGAAGCTTTCTTT.

The chain carries TRBV11-3 and TRBJ1-2; 11 bases match TRBD1. Germline CDR1 is SGHNT and CDR2 is YENEEA. The length of the CDR3 is 17 residues. The V and J ends lost 4 bases and 5 bases, in that order; junction bases with no gene match: 12. The CDR3 DNA follows: TGTGCCAGCAGCTCCCTCCGGGACAGGGGGTTAAATTATGGCTACACCTTC. It encodes CASSSLRDRGLNYGYTF.